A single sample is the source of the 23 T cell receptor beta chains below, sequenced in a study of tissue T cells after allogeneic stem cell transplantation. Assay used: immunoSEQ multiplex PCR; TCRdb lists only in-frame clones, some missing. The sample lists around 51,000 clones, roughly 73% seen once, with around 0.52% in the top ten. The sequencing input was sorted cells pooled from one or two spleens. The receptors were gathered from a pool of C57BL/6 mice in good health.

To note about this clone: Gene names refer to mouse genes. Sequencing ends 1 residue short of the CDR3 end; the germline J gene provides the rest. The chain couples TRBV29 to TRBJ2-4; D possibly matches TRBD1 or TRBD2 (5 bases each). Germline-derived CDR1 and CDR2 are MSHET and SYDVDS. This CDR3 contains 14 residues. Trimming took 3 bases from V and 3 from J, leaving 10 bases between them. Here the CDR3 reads CASSFRGSQNTLYF. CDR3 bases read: TGTGCTAGCAGTTTCCGGGGGAGCCAAAACACCTTGTAC.

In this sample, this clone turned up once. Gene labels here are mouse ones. CDR3 DNA (partial): TGTGCAAGCAGCCCGGGACAGGGGGGCACCTTGTAC. Translating gives CASSPGQGGTLY. In full, the CDR3 is CASSPGQGGTLYF. This rearrangement joins TRBV16 to TRBJ2-4; TRBD1 matches at 11 bases. The read falls 1 residue short of the CDR3 end, and the missing part is taken from the germline J gene. This CDR3 has 13 amino acids. The germline CDR1 and CDR2 sequences are SGHSA and FRNQAP. V trimming: 5 bases; J trimming: 8 bases; junction bases outside the gene matches: 3.

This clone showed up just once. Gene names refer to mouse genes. The sequenced CDR3 bases are TGTGCCAGCAGGACAGGGGATAATTCGCCCCTCTAC. Translating gives CASRTGDNSPLY. The full CDR3 protein is CASRTGDNSPLYF. The V gene is TRBV15, the J gene TRBJ1-6; the match to TRBD1 covers 8 bases. The CDR3 goes on 1 residue after the read ends, and that part is filled in from the germline J gene. TRBJ1-6 is reported as an ORF; its role is uncertain. The CDR3 runs 13 residues. The V gene end was trimmed by 6 bases and the J gene end by 5 bases; junction bases not matched to a gene: 0. Germline values: CDR1 SGHND, CDR2 FRSKSL.

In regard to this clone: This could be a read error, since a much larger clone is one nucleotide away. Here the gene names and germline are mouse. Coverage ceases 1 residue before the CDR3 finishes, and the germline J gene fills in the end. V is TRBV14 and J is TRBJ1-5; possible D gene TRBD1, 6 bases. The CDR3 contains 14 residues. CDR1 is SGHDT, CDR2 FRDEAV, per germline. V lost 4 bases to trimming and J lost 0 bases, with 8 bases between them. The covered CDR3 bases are TGTGCCAGCAGTCCGGGACATAACAACCAGGCTCCGCTT. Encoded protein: CASSPGHNNQAPL. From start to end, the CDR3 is CASSPGHNNQAPLF.

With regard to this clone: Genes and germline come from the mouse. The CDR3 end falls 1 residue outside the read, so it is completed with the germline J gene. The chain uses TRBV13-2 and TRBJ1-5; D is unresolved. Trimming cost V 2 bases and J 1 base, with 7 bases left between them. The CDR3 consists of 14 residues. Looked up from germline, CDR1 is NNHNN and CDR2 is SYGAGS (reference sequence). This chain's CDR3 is CASGEAANNQAPLF. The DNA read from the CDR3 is TGTGCCAGCGGTGAGGCAGCGAACAACCAGGCTCCGCTT.

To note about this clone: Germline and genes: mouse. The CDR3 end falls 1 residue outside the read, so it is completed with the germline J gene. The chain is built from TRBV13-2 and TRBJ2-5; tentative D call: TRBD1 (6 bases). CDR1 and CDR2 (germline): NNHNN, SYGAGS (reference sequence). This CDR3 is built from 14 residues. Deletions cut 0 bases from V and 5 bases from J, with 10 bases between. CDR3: CASGDAHRADTQYF. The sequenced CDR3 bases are TGTGCCAGCGGTGATGCTCACAGGGCAGACACCCAGTAC.

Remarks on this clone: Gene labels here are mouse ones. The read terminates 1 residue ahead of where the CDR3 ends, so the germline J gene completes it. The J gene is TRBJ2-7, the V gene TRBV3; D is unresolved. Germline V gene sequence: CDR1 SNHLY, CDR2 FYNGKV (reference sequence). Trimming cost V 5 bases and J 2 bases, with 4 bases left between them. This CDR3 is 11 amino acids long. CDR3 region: CASSAAYEQYF. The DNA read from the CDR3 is TGTGCCAGCAGCGCAGCCTATGAACAGTAC.

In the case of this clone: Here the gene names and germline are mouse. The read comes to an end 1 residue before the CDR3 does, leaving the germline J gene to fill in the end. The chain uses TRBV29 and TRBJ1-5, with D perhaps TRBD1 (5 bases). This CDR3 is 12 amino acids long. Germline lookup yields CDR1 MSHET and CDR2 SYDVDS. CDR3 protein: CRVGAGNQAPLF. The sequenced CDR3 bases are TGTCGAGTCGGGGCCGGCAACCAGGCTCCGCTT.

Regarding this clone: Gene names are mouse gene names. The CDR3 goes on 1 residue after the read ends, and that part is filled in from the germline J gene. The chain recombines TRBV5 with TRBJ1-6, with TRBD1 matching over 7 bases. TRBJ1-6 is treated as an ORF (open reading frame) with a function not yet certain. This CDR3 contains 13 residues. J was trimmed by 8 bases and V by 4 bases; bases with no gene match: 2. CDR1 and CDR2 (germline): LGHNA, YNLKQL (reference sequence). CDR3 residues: CASSPGGDSPLYF. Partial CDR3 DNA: TGTGCCAGCAGCCCAGGGGGGGATTCGCCCCTCTAC.

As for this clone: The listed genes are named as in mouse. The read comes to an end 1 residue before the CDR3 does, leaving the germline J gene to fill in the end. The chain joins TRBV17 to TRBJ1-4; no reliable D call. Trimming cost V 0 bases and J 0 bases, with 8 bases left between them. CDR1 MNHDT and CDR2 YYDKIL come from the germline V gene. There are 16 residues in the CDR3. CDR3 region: CASSRDLEVSNERLFF. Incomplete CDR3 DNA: TGTGCTAGCAGTAGAGATCTCGAGGTTTCCAACGAAAGATTATTT.

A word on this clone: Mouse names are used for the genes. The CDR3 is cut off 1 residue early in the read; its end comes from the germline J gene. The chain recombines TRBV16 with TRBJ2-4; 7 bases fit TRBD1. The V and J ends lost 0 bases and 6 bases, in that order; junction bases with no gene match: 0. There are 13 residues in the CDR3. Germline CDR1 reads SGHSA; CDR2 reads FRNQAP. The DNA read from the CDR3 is TGTGCAAGCAGCTTAGAACAGGGGAACACCTTGTAC. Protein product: CASSLEQGNTLY. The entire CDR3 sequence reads CASSLEQGNTLYF.

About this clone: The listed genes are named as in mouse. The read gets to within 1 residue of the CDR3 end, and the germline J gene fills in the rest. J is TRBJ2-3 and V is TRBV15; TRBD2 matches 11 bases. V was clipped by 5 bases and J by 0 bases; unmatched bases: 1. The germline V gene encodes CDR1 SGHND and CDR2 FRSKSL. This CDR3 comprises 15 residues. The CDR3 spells CASSRTGGSAETLYF. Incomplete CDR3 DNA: TGTGCCAGCAGTCGGACTGGGGGGAGTGCAGAAACGCTGTAT.

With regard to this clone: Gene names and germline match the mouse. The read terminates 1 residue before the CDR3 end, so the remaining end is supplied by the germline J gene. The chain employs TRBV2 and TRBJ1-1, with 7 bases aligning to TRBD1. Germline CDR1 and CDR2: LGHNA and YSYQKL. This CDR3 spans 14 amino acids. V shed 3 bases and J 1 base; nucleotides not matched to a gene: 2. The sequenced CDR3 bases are TGTGCCAGCAGCCAGACAGGGCCGAACACAGAAGTCTTC. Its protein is CASSQTGPNTEVF. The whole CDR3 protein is CASSQTGPNTEVFF. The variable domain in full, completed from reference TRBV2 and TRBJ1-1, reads DPKIIQKPKYLVAVTGSEKILICEQYLGHNAMYWYRQSAKKPLEFMFSYSYQKLMDNQTASSRFQPQSSKKNHLDLQITALKPDDSATYFCASSQTGPNTEVFFGKGTRLTVV.

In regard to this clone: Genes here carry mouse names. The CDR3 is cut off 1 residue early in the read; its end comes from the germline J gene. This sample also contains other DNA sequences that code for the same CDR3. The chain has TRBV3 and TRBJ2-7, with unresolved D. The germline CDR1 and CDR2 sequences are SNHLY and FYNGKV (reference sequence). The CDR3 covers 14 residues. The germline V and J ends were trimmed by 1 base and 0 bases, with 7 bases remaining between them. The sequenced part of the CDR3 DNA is TGTGCCAGCAGCTTAGAAGGGAGCTCCTATGAACAGTAC. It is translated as CASSLEGSSYEQY. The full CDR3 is CASSLEGSSYEQYF. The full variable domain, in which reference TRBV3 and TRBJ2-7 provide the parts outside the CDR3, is GPKVLQIPSHQIIDMGQMVTLNCDPVSNHLYFYWYKQILGQQMEFLVNFYNGKVMEKSKLFKDQFSVERPDGSYFTLKIQPTALEDSAVYFCASSLEGSSYEQYFGPGTRLTVL.

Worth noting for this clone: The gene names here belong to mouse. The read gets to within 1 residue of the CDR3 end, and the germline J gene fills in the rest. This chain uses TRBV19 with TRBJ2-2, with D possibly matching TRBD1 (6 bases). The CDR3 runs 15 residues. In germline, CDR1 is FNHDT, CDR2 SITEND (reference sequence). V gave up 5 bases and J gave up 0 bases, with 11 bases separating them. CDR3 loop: CASRVGQANTGQLYF. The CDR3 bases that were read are TGTGCCAGCAGGGTGGGACAAGCAAACACCGGGCAGCTCTAC.

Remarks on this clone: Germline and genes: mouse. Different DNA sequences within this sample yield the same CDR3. The sequenced part of the CDR3 DNA is TGCACCTGCAGTGCGGGGGGCGCGGACACCCAGTAC. Protein sequence: CTCSAGGADTQY. The whole CDR3 reads CTCSAGGADTQYF. The chain is built from TRBV1 and TRBJ2-5, with D possibly being TRBD2 (7 bases). The read ends 1 residue before the CDR3 terminus; that terminus is restored from the germline J gene. Germline CDR1 reads NSQYPW; CDR2 reads LRSPGD (reference sequence). The V and J ends lost 3 bases and 6 bases respectively, with 10 bases between them. The CDR3 length is 13 residues.

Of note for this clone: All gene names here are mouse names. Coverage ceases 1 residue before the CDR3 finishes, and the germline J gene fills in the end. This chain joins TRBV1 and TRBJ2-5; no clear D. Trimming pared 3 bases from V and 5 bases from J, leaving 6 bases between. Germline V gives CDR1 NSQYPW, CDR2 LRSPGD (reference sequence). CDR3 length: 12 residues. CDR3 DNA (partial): TGCACCTGCAGTGCTTCCTCAGACACCCAGTAC. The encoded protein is CTCSASSDTQY. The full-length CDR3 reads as CTCSASSDTQYF.

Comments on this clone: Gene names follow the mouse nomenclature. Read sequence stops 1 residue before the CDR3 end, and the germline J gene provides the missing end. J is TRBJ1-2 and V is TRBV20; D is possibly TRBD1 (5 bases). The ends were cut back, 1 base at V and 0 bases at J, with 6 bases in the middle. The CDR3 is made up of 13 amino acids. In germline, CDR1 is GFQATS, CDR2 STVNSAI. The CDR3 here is CGARGGANSDYTF. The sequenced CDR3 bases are TGTGGTGCTAGGGGGGGCGCAAACTCCGACTACACC.

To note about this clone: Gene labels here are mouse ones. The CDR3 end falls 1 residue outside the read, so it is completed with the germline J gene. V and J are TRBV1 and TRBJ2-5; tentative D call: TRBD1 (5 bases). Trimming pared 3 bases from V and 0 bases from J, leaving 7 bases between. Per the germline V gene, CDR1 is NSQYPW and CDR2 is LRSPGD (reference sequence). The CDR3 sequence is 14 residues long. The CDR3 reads CTCSADINQDTQYF. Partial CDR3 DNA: TGCACCTGCAGTGCGGACATTAACCAAGACACCCAGTAC.

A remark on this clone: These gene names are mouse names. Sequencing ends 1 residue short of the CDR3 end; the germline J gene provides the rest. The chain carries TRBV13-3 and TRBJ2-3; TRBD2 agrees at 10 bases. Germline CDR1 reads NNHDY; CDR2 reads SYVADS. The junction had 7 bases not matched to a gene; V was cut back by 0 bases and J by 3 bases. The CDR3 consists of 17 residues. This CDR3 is CASSDGLGGRGAETLYF. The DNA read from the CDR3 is TGTGCCAGCAGTGATGGCCTGGGGGGGCGCGGGGCAGAAACGCTGTAT.

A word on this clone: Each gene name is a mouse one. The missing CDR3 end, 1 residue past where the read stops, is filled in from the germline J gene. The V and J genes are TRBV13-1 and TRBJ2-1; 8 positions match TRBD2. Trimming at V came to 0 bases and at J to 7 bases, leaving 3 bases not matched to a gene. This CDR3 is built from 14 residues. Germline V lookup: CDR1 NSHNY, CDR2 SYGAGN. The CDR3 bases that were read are TGTGCCAGCAGTGATGGGGGGGGGCGAGCTGAGCAGTTC. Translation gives CASSDGGGRAEQF. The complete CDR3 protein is CASSDGGGRAEQFF.

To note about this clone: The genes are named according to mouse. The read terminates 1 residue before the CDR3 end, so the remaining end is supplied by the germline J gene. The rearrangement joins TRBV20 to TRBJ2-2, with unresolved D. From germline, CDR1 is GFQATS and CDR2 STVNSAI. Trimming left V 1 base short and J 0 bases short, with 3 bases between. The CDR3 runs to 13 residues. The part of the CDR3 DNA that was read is TGTGGTGCTAGGGGACCAAACACCGGGCAGCTCTAC. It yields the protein CGARGPNTGQLY. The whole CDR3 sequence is CGARGPNTGQLYF.

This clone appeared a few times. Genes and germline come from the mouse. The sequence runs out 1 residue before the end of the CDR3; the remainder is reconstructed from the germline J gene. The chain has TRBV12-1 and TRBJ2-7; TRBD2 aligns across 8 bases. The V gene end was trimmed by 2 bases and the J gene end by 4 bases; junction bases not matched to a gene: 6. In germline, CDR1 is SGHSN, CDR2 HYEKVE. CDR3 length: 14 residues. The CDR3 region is CASSPRTGIYEQYF. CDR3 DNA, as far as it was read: TGTGCCAGCTCTCCTCGGACTGGGATTTATGAACAGTAC.